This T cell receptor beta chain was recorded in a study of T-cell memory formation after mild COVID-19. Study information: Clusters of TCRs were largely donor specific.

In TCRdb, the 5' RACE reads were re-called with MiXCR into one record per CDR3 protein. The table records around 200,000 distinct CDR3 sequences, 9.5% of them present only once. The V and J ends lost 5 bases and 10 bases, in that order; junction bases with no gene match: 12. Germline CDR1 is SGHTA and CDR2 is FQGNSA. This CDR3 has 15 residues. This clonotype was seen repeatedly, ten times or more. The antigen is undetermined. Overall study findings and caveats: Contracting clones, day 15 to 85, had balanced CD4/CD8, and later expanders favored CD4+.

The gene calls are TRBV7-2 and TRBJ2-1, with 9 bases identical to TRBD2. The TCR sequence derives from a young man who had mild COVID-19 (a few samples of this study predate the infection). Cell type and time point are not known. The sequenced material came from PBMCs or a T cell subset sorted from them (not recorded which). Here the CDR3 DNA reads TGTGCCAGCAGCGTCTCCTGGGCTAGCGGGGTCGAGCAGTTCTTC. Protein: CASSVSWASGVEQFF.